The subject of this entry is one T cell receptor (beta chain). Antigen: not known. This same CDR3 is encoded by further DNA sequences in the sample. The protocol was immunoSEQ multiplex PCR, while the TCRdb copy is restricted to in-frame clones and leaves out a portion. In the table there are approximately 420,000 clones, more than 75% of which are singletons. The treatment: about 20 received Ad26.COV2.S at low or high dose, single or two shots; roughly five received placebo; per-sample allocation not given. At day 63 after the first vaccine or placebo injection, samples were drawn. Germline CDR1 reads LNHDA; CDR2 reads SQIVND (reference sequence). This CDR3 contains 15 residues. V was shortened by 2 bases and J by 0 bases, with 8 bases between the two germline ends. These data come from a study of Ad26.COV2.S vaccination and SARS-CoV-2 variants. Across the whole study: Donor participated within the Ad26.COV2.S arm of the COV1001 trial. Intramuscularly, Ad26.COV2.S was given either once or twice, 56 days apart. General study results and limits: Across vaccine and placebo recipients, the breadth of non-spike TCRs was similar.

This sequence originates from a person aged 18-60 years who received the Ad26.COV2.S COVID-19 vaccine or a placebo. The source material was peripheral blood, sampled in a trial of Ad26.COV2.S vaccine versus placebo. This chain joins TRBV19 and TRBJ1-5; D remains ambiguous. The CDR3 DNA sequence: TGTGCCAGTAGTATAACAGAATATAGCAATCAGCCCCAGCATTTT. This gives the protein CASSITEYSNQPQHF.